Detailed here is one T cell receptor (beta chain). Trimming removed 0 bases at V and 8 bases at J, with 13 bases between. The CDR3 is 14 residues long. Looked up from germline, CDR1 is SNHLY and CDR2 is FYNNEI. This specimen comes from a study of control samples from healthy donors and cancer patients. Only in-frame clones appear in the TCRdb table, and some are missing; sequencing was by immunoSEQ multiplex PCR. The table includes tens of thousands of clones, roughly 90% detected once. The sequenced material came from blood. The rearrangement uses TRBV2 and TRBJ1-2, with a possible D match to TRBD1 (5 bases). This TCR was recovered from a woman between 65 and 79 years old in good health. The CDR3 is CASSEARGGRGYTF. The CDR3 DNA reads as TGTGCCAGCAGTGAAGCGCGGGGCGGAAGGGGCTACACCTTC. Looking up the rest from reference TRBV2 and TRBJ1-2 gives the full variable domain: EPEVTQTPSHQVTQMGQEVILRCVPISNHLYFYWYRQILGQKVEFLVSFYNNEISEKSEIFDDQFSVERPDGSNFTLKIRSTKLEDSAMYFCASSEARGGRGYTFGSGTRLTVV.